This T cell receptor (beta chain) emerged from a study of T-cell reconstitution after alpha-beta-depleted transplantation in children. Per the germline V gene, CDR1 is MNHNS and CDR2 is SASEGT. There are 14 residues in the CDR3. The ends lost 6 bases at V and 7 bases at J; junction bases unmatched: 9. The TCRbeta library was prepared with unique molecular identifiers. TCRdb analysed the PCR reads with MiXCR anew, one entry per CDR3 protein. The sample consists of about 540,000 distinct CDR3 sequences, approximately 20% of them appearing once. Sequenced here: PBMCs from the stem cell graft donor, sampled from the stem cell graft. The receptor's source is a human donor who donated a stem cell graft to a child with acute lymphoblastic leukemia. V is TRBV6-1 and J is TRBJ2-1; TRBD1 aligns across 7 bases. In DNA, the CDR3 is TGTGCCAGCAGCCCCCCGACAGGGCGTAATGAGCAGTTCTTC. Amino acid sequence: CASSPPTGRNEQFF.